Listed here are 32 T cell receptor beta chains from one sample, sequenced in a study of graft-versus-host responses after intestinal transplantation. The antigens for these receptors are not known. Data came from immunoSEQ multiplex PCR; TCRdb stores just in-frame clones and leaves some out. The sample records about 99,000 clones, 93% being singletons. Sequencing was performed on unstimulated CD8+ T cells sorted from spleen or lymph node cells, taken before intestinal transplant. The receptors stem from a human donor who received an intestinal transplant.

The V gene is TRBV4-1, the J gene TRBJ2-4; no firm D call. The germline V gene encodes CDR1 MGHRA and CDR2 YSYEKL. V shed 0 bases and J shed 5 bases, with 11 bases lying between them. This CDR3 has 15 amino acids. CDR3 in amino acids: CASSQDRQEENIQYF. CDR3 DNA: TGCGCCAGCAGCCAAGATAGGCAGGAAGAAAACATTCAGTACTTC.

The chain carries TRBV15 and TRBJ1-2; no reliable D call. The CDR3 loop spans 12 amino acids. CDR1 is LNHNV and CDR2 is YYDKDF in the germline V gene (reference sequence). Trimming left V 1 base short and J 6 bases short, with 6 bases between. The DNA for the CDR3 is TGTGCCACCAGCAGAGGCAGCAATGGCTACACCTTC. It is translated as CATSRGSNGYTF.

This chain uses TRBV19 with TRBJ2-1; tentative D call: TRBD1 (5 bases). The CDR3 runs to 13 residues. V was shortened by 1 base and J by 4 bases, with 5 bases between the two germline ends. Germline CDR1 LNHDA, CDR2 SQIVND (reference sequence). The CDR3 loop reads CASSIAGYNEQFF. The CDR3 coding sequence is TGTGCCAGTAGTATAGCAGGGTACAATGAGCAGTTCTTC.

This sequence joins TRBV30 and TRBJ1-1; D is uncertain. CDR3 length: 11 amino acids. Germline values: CDR1 GTSNPN, CDR2 SVGIG (reference sequence). CDR3 residues: CAAGSDTEAFF. The CDR3 nucleotides are TGTGCGGCGGGGTCGGACACTGAAGCTTTCTTT.

V gene TRBV7-8 combines with J gene TRBJ2-1; D possibly uses TRBD1 or TRBD2 (5 bases each). With 5 bases removed from V and 3 bases from J, the gap between germline ends came to 14 bases. Per germline, CDR1 SGHVS and CDR2 FQNEAQ. The CDR3 extends over 15 amino acids. The CDR3 DNA is TGTGCCAGCAGCCTCTCGAGAGGGGTCTACAATGAGCAGTTCTTC. Translated, it gives CASSLSRGVYNEQFF.

The gene calls are TRBV5-6 and TRBJ2-5; no clear D gene. V dropped 4 bases and J dropped 5 bases, with 18 bases sitting between them. This CDR3 spans 15 amino acids. Germline loops: CDR1 SGHDT, CDR2 YYEEEE. CDR3 region: CASSPGGWGEETQYF. CDR3 coding DNA: TGTGCCAGCAGCCCAGGTGGTTGGGGTGAGGAGACCCAGTACTTC.

The rearrangement uses TRBV5-1 and TRBJ2-3; D is possibly TRBD2 (6 bases). CDR1 is SGHRS, CDR2 YFSETQ, per germline. V lost 0 bases and J lost 1, with 9 bases in between. The CDR3 contains 15 residues. CDR3 sequence reads: CASSLAGERTDTQYF. The DNA for the CDR3 is TGCGCCAGCAGCTTGGCGGGGGAGCGCACAGATACGCAGTATTTT.

This chain links TRBV10-3 with TRBJ2-3; 9 nucleotides agree with TRBD2. V shed 3 bases and J 5 bases; nucleotides not matched to a gene: 9. The V gene's germline CDR1 is ENHRY and CDR2 SYGVKD. The CDR3 is made up of 16 amino acids. CDR3 loop: CAISDPPRGGRDTQYF. In nucleotides, the CDR3 is TGTGCCATCAGTGACCCGCCGCGGGGGGGCCGAGATACGCAGTATTTT.

The chain couples TRBV5-6 to TRBJ2-3, with 7 bases that match TRBD1. Germline values: CDR1 SGHDT, CDR2 YYEEEE. With V trimmed by 4 bases and J by 2 bases, 13 bases remained unmatched. CDR3 length: 17 amino acids. CDR3 region: CASSDGQVDLLTDTQYF. The CDR3 DNA follows: TGTGCCAGCAGCGACGGACAGGTGGACCTACTCACAGATACGCAGTATTTT.

The V call is TRBV30, the J call TRBJ1-6; D is perhaps TRBD1 (6 bases). CDR1 is GTSNPN and CDR2 is SVGIG in the germline V gene (reference sequence). The CDR3 consists of 13 residues. V was clipped by 2 bases and J by 7 bases, with 9 bases between them. Written as DNA, the CDR3 is TGTGCCTGGAGTCTGGGGGCAAATTCACCCCTCCACTTT. Protein sequence: CAWSLGANSPLHF.

CDR3 residues: CASSQEGSNEQYF. CDR3 nucleotides: TGCGCCAGCAGCCAAGAGGGCAGCAACGAGCAGTACTTC. This chain uses TRBV4-1 with TRBJ2-7; D ambiguous. Trimming shortened V by 0 bases and J by 5 bases, and 8 bases separated the two germline ends. The CDR3 has 13 residues. CDR1 is MGHRA and CDR2 is YSYEKL in the germline V gene.

The V and J genes are TRBV19 and TRBJ2-1, with 7 bases aligning to TRBD2. Germline V CDR1 and CDR2: LNHDA, SQIVND (reference sequence). This CDR3 region has 16 residues. V trimming: 3 bases; J trimming: 4 bases; junction bases outside the gene matches: 9. CDR3 DNA sequence: TGTGCCAGTAGTATTTTAAGGGGAGGGCAATACAATGAGCAGTTCTTC. It codes for CASSILRGGQYNEQFF.

The genes are TRBV9 and TRBJ1-2, with 11 bases matching TRBD1. With 3 bases clipped from V and 4 bases from J, the junction kept 5 bases outside the gene matches. CDR3 size: 15 residues. Germline values: CDR1 SGDLS, CDR2 YYNGEE. The CDR3 region is CASSAGQGAFYGYTF. CDR3 DNA: TGTGCCAGCAGCGCCGGACAGGGGGCATTCTATGGCTACACCTTC.

The chain employs TRBV19 and TRBJ1-4; a weak D match, TRBD1 (6 bases). In germline, CDR1 is LNHDA, CDR2 SQIVND (reference sequence). The CDR3 sequence is 14 residues long. Trimming removed 6 bases at V and 7 bases at J, with 15 bases between. The CDR3 bases are TGTGCCAGTAGCCCAACAGGGAGGAGTGAAAAACTGTTTTTT. As protein: CASSPTGRSEKLFF. Together with reference TRBV19 and TRBJ1-4, the CDR3 gives the full variable domain: DGGITQSPKYLFRKEGQNVTLSCEQNLNHDAMYWYRQDPGQGLRLIYYSQIVNDFQKGDIAEGYSVSREKKESFPLTVTSAQKNPTAFYLCASSPTGRSEKLFFGSGTQLSVL.

This clone was observed a single time. V and J are TRBV12-5 and TRBJ2-5; 7 bases align to TRBD1. The DNA end favors TRBJ2-7, so the J call may be wrong. This CDR3 is 16 amino acids long. From germline, CDR1 is LGHNT and CDR2 FRNRAP. The CDR3 is CASGLVIGQGAYEQYF. The CDR3 DNA reads TGTGCTAGTGGTTTGGTAATCGGGCAGGGGGCCTACGAGCAGTACTTC.

V and J are TRBV27 and TRBJ2-3; perhaps TRBD2 as D (6 bases). The CDR3 contains 14 residues. Germline loops: CDR1 MNHEY, CDR2 SMNVEV (reference sequence). Trimming took 10 bases from V and 4 from J, leaving 18 bases between them. CDR3 sequence (DNA): TGTGCCACCGTCGGGACTCTTAACCCAGATACGCAGTATTTT. Protein: CATVGTLNPDTQYF.

This chain connects TRBV27 to TRBJ2-2, with D tentatively TRBD2 (5 bases). This CDR3 is 12 amino acids long. Germline CDR1 and CDR2: MNHEY and SMNVEV (reference sequence). V lost 8 bases and J 7 bases, leaving 11 bases between the germline ends. CDR3 coding DNA: TGTGCCAGCGGGAGTTGGGTCGGGGAGCTGTTTTTT. Its translation: CASGSWVGELFF.

V is TRBV10-3 and J is TRBJ1-2; D is unclear. Looked up from germline, CDR1 is ENHRY and CDR2 is SYGVKD. Between the trimmed V and J ends, which lost 10 bases and 5 bases, there was a span of 17 bases. CDR3 size: 13 residues. The CDR3 here is CATDNSSFYGYTF. The CDR3 DNA reads TGTGCCACCGACAACAGTAGTTTTTATGGCTACACCTTC.

A single count supports this clone. V and J are TRBV5-6 and TRBJ2-1, with D tentatively TRBD1 (5 bases). V was shortened by 4 bases and J by 6 bases, with 14 bases between the two germline ends. The CDR3 totals 14 residues. Germline V gives CDR1 SGHDT, CDR2 YYEEEE. Written as DNA, the CDR3 is TGTGCCAGCAGCCGACAGCTTAAACGCAATGAGCAGTTCTTC. Translated, it gives CASSRQLKRNEQFF.

This chain joins TRBV4-1 and TRBJ2-1, with D tentatively TRBD1 (6 bases). V lost 0 bases, J lost 0 bases, and 15 bases lay in between. Looked up from germline, CDR1 is MGHRA and CDR2 is YSYEKL. The CDR3 spans 18 residues. The CDR3 spells CASSQDLPGTSSYNEQFF. The CDR3 nucleotides are TGCGCCAGCAGCCAAGATCTTCCTGGGACAAGCTCCTACAATGAGCAGTTCTTC.

The rearrangement uses TRBV9 and TRBJ2-7, with 9 bases aligning to TRBD2. Germline loops: CDR1 SGDLS, CDR2 YYNGEE. V lost 4 bases, J lost 5 bases, and 13 bases stayed unmatched. CDR3 length: 16 residues. CDR3 sequence reads: CASSPERGVPRDEQYF. The CDR3 coding sequence is TGTGCCAGCAGCCCCGAGCGGGGGGTACCTCGGGACGAGCAGTACTTC.

The chain employs TRBV11-2 and TRBJ2-5; D is possibly TRBD2 (5 bases). Germline CDR1 and CDR2: SGHAT and FQNNGV. V was cut by 1 base and J by 5 bases, with 14 bases left in between. The CDR3 is made up of 15 amino acids. The CDR3 reads CASSLAWSGGETQYF. CDR3 nucleotide sequence: TGTGCCAGCAGCTTAGCTTGGTCAGGCGGGGAGACCCAGTACTTC.

This chain joins TRBV4-1 and TRBJ2-7, with D perhaps TRBD2 (5 bases). The V end was cut by 1 base, the J end by 7 bases, with 11 bases between. The CDR3 runs to 13 residues. CDR1 and CDR2 (germline): MGHRA, YSYEKL. In nucleotides, the CDR3 is TGCGCCAGCAGCCAAGGAGGGTTTAATGAGCAGTACTTC. It is translated as CASSQGGFNEQYF.

V gene TRBV27 combines with J gene TRBJ2-7, with 11 bases fitting TRBD2. This CDR3 region has 14 residues. The trim removed 5 bases at V and 4 bases at J, leaving 4 bases unmatched. Germline CDR1 MNHEY, CDR2 SMNVEV (reference sequence). CDR3 nucleotides: TGTGCCAGCAGTCATAGCGGGGGGGCTTACGAGCAGTACTTC. This sequence encodes CASSHSGGAYEQYF.

The chain links TRBV5-6 to TRBJ2-5; 9 bases agree with TRBD1. The J call may be mistaken, given a closer DNA end match to TRBJ2-7. CDR3 length: 14 amino acids. Germline V lookup: CDR1 SGHDT, CDR2 YYEEEE. The CDR3 loop reads CASSPTGGGYEQYF. In DNA form, the CDR3 reads TGTGCCAGCAGCCCGACAGGGGGGGGCTACGAGCAGTACTTC.

The chain joins TRBV9 to TRBJ2-1, with 7 positions matching TRBD2. The V gene's germline CDR1 is SGDLS and CDR2 YYNGEE. V dropped 1 base and J dropped 7; count of bases not matched to a gene: 2. This CDR3 has 13 amino acids. CDR3 protein: CASSVYGRNEQFF. CDR3 coding DNA: TGTGCCAGCAGCGTATACGGGAGGAATGAGCAGTTCTTC.

A few counts support this clone. The chain combines TRBV19 with TRBJ2-2; D remains unclear. The germline V and J ends were trimmed by 1 base and 7 bases, with 4 bases remaining between them. Looked up from germline, CDR1 is LNHDA and CDR2 is SQIVND (reference sequence). CDR3 size: 12 residues. CDR3 in DNA: TGTGCCAGTAGTATAGGGGGCGGGGAGCTGTTTTTT. It encodes CASSIGGGELFF. The full variable domain, rest sourced from reference TRBV19 and TRBJ2-2, is DGGITQSPKYLFRKEGQNVTLSCEQNLNHDAMYWYRQDPGQGLRLIYYSQIVNDFQKGDIAEGYSVSREKKESFPLTVTSAQKNPTAFYLCASSIGGGELFFGEGSRLTVL.

The chain combines TRBV7-6 with TRBJ2-1; a weak D match, TRBD2 (5 bases). The CDR3 sequence is 11 residues long. V was shortened by 3 bases and J by 8 bases, with 5 bases between the two germline ends. Germline lookup yields CDR1 SGHVS and CDR2 FNYEAQ. This chain's CDR3 is CASSFGDEQFF. CDR3 nucleotides: TGTGCCAGCAGCTTCGGGGATGAGCAGTTCTTC.

The rearrangement links TRBV6-1 to TRBJ2-7; 7 nucleotides align to TRBD1. Germline assignment: CDR1 MNHNS and CDR2 SASEGT. Germline trimming cut 10 bases from V and 2 bases from J; bases unmatched to any gene: 8. CDR3 size: 13 residues. CDR3 amino acids: CATETGLAYEQYF. The CDR3 DNA is TGTGCCACCGAGACAGGGTTAGCCTACGAGCAGTACTTC.

This chain joins TRBV6-1 and TRBJ1-1; no clear D gene. The CDR3 loop spans 15 amino acids. The V and J ends lost 1 base and 0 bases respectively, with 9 bases between them. Germline V CDR1 and CDR2: MNHNS, SASEGT. CDR3 DNA sequence: TGTGCCAGCAGTGAAGGATCGGGGATGAACACTGAAGCTTTCTTT. Translating gives CASSEGSGMNTEAFF.

J is TRBJ2-2 and V is TRBV11-2; D remains ambiguous. Trimming removed 1 base from V and 1 base from J, with 4 bases in between. Germline loops: CDR1 SGHAT, CDR2 FQNNGV. The CDR3 loop spans 14 amino acids. CDR3 amino acids: CASSLVLNTGELFF. DNA of the CDR3: TGTGCCAGCAGCTTAGTACTGAACACCGGGGAGCTGTTTTTT.

V and J are TRBV28 and TRBJ1-5; 9 bases map to TRBD1. The germline CDR1 and CDR2 sequences are MDHEN and SYDVKM. V dropped 7 bases and J dropped 6; count of bases not matched to a gene: 16. This CDR3 is 17 amino acids long. DNA for the CDR3: TGTGCCAGCACCGTGGGACAGGGACCCCCAGCCGGTCAGCCCCAGCATTTT. Its protein is CASTVGQGPPAGQPQHF.